The following is a T cell receptor beta chain sequence with its context. These data originate in a study of cytomegalovirus exposure and HLA in healthy donors. The CDR3 has 14 amino acids. V lost 6 bases to trimming and J lost 8 bases, with 17 bases between them. CDR1 and CDR2 from the germline V gene are SGHVS and FQNEAQ. PCR used 60 Vbeta primers and 13 Jbeta primers. Clones were sequenced by immunoSEQ multiplex PCR, and TCRdb holds only the in-frame ones, with some missing. Among some 120,000 clones listed, about 74% were seen once. Sequenced input: PBMCs. This TCR came from a woman between 50 and 59 years old in good health and CMV-seropositive. The chain is built from TRBV7-8 and TRBJ2-1; tentatively, D is TRBD1 (6 bases). CDR3 nucleotides: TGTGCCAGCAGTAGAAGGTCAGGGGCTGATGAGCAGTTCTTC. This encodes CASSRRSGADEQFF.